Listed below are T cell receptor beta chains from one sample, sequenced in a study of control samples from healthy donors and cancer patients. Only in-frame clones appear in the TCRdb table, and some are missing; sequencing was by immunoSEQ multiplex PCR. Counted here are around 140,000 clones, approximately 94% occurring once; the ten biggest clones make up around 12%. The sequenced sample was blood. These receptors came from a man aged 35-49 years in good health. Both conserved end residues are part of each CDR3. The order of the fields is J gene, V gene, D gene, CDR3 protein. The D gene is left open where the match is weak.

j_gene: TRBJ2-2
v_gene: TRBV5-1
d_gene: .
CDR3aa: CASSLLLAGDTGELFF

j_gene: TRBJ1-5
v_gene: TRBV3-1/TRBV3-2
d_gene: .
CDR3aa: CASSPGRHQPQHF

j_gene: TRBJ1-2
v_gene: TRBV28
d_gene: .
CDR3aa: CASSLRFNYGYTF

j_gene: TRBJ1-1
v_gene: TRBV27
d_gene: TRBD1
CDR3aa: CASSLGGGPAEAFF

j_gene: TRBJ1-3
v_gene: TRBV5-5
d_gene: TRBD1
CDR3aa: CASSLPGGIGNTIYF

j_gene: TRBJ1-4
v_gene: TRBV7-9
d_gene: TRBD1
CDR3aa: CASSRTGTPSYEKLFF

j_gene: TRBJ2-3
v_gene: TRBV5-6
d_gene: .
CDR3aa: CASSLVGGRTDTQYF

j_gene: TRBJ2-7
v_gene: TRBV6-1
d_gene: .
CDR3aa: CASSEVLIYEQYF

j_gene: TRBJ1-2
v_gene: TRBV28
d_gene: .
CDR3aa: CASSLSGGSAKDGYTF

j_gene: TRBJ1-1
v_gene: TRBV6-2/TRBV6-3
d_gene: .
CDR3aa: CASSYRGNTEAFF

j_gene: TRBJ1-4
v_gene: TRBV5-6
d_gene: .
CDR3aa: CASSLGSNGGYEKLFF

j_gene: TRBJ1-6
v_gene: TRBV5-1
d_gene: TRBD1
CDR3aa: CASSKGQGVYSPLHF

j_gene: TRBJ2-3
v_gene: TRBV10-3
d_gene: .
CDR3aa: CAISESIAGATTDTQYF

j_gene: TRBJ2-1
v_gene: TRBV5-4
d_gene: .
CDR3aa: CASRSGGFDEQFF

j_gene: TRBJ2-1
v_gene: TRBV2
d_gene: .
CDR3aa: CASSEEGLGDSYNEQFF

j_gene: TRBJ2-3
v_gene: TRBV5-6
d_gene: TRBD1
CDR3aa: CASSPMGQGTDTQYF

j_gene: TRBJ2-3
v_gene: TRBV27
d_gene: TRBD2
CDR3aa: CASSLLASGSQYF

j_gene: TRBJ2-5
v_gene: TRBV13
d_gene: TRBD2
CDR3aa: CASSLSGGVETQYF

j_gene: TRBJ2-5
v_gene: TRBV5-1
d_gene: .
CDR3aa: CASSLGGKETQYF

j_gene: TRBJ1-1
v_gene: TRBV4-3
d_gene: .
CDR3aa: CASSQSLREQLGTEAFF

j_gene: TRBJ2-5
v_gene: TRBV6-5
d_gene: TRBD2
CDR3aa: CARRKGTRPYF

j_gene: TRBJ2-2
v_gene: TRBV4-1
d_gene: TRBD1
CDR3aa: CASSNPGTGPTGELFF